This TCR beta chain appears in the sequencing data of a study of neoadjuvant anti-PD-1 for oral cavity cancer. Looking at the study overall: Non-progressing patients received a fourth nivolumab dose near day 43, then surgery on days 50-56.

Trimming cost V 5 bases and J 3 bases, with 11 bases left between them. The CDR3 consists of 14 residues. From germline, CDR1 is SNHLY and CDR2 FYNNEI. Using immunoSEQ multiplex PCR, the repertoire was profiled, and TCRdb retains in-frame clones only, with some absent. The sample has more than 11,000 clones; about 77% are singletons. Time point given: after neoadjuvant nivolumab, at surgical resection. The TCR sequence derives from a person aged 40 to 85 with oral cavity squamous cell carcinoma. This specimen consisted of PBMCs, obtained after nivolumab (anti-PD-1) treatment. V usage is TRBV2 and J usage is TRBJ1-5, with unresolved D. CDR3 in amino acids: CASSPGRPNQPQHF. DNA of the CDR3: TGTGCCAGCAGTCCCGGGAGGCCCAATCAGCCCCAGCATTTT.